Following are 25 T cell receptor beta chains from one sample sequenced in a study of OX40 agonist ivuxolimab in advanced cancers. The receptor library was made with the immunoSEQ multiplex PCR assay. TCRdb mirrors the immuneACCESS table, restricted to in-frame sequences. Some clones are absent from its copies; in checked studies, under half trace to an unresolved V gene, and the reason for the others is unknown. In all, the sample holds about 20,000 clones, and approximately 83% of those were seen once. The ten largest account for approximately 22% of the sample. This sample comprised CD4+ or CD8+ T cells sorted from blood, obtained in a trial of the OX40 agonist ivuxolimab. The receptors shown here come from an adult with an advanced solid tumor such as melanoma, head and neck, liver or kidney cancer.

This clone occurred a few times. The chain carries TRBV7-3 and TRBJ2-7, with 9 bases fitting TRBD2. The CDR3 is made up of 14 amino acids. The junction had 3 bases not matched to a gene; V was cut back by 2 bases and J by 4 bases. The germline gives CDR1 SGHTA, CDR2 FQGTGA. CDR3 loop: CASSLAGGLYEQYF. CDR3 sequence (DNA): TGTGCCAGCAGCTTAGCGGGAGGGTTGTACGAGCAGTACTTC.

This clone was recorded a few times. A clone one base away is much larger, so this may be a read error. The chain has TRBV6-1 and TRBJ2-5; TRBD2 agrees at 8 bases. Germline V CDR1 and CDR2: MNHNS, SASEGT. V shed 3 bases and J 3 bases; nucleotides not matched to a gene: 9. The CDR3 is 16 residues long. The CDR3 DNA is TGTGCCAGCAGTGACGGGGCGGGGCGGGGGGAAGAGACCCAGTACTTC. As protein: CASSDGAGRGEETQYF.

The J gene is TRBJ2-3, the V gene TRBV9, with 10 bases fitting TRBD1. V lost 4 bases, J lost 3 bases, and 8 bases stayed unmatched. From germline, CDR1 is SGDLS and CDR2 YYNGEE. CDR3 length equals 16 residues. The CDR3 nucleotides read TGTGCCAGCAGCTCCACCGGGACAGGGGTTACAGATACGCAGTATTTT. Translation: CASSSTGTGVTDTQYF. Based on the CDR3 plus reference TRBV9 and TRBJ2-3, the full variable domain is DSGVTQTPKHLITATGQRVTLRCSPRSGDLSVYWYQQSLDQGLQFLIQYYNGEERAKGNILERFSAQQFPDLHSELNLSSLELGDSALYFCASSSTGTGVTDTQYFGPGTRLTVL.

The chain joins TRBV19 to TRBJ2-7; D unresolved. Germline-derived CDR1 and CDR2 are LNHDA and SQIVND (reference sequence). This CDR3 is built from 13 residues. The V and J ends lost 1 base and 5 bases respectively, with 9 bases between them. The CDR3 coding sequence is TGTGCCAGTAGTATAGGTCCAGGTGACGAGCAGTACTTC. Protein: CASSIGPGDEQYF.

This CDR3 is CASSLQGQRSPLHF. The CDR3 nucleotides are TGTGCCAGCAGCTTACAGGGGCAGCGGTCACCCCTCCACTTT. This sequence joins TRBV5-6 and TRBJ1-6; 7 bases match TRBD1. CDR1 and CDR2 (germline): SGHDT, YYEEEE. CDR3 size: 14 residues. V dropped 2 bases and J dropped 10; count of bases not matched to a gene: 6.

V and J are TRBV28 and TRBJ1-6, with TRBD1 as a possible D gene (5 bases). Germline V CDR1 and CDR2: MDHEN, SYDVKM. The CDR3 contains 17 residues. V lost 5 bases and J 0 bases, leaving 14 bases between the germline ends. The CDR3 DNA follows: TGTGCCAGCAGTACGGGACTCCTAAGCTCCTATAATTCACCCCTCCACTTT. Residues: CASSTGLLSSYNSPLHF.

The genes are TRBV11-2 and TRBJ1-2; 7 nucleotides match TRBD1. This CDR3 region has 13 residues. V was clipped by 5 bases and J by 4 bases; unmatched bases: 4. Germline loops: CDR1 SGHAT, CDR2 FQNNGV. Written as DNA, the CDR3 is TGTGCCAGCAGCGACAGGGACAGCTATGGCTACACCTTC. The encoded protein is CASSDRDSYGYTF.

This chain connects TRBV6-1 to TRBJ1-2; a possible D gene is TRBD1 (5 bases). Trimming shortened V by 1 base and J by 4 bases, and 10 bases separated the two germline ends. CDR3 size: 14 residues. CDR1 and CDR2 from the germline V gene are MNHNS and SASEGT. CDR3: CASSEVRGGYGYTF. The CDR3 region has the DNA TGTGCCAGCAGTGAAGTAAGGGGTGGCTATGGCTACACCTTC.

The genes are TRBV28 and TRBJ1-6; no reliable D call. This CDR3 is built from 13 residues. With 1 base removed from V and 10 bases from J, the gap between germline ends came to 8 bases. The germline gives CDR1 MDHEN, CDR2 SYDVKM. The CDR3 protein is CASSLSGSSPLHF. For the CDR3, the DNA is TGTGCCAGCAGTTTATCGGGGAGCTCACCCCTCCACTTT.

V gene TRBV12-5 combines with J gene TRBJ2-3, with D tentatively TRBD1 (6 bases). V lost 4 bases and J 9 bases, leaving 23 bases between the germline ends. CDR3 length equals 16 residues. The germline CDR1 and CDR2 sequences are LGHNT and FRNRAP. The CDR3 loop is CASGSPELGPTGTQYF. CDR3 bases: TGTGCTAGTGGTTCCCCCGAGCTTGGGCCCACAGGGACGCAGTATTTT. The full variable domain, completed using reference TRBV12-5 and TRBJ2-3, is DARVTQTPRHKVTEMGQEVTMRCQPILGHNTVFWYRQTMMQGLELLAYFRNRAPLDDSGMPKDRFSAEMPDATLATLKIQPSEPRDSAVYFCASGSPELGPTGTQYFGPGTRLTVL.

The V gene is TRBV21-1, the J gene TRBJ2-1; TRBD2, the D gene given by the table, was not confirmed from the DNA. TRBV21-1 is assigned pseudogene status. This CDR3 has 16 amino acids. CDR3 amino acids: CASSIPGTSVLNEQFF. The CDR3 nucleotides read TGTGCCAGCAGCATCCCTGGGACTAGTGTTTTGAATGAGCAGTTCTTC.

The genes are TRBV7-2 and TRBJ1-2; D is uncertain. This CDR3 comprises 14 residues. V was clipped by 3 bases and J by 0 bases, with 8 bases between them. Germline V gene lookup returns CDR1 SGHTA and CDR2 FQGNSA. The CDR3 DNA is TGTGCCAGCAGCTTGCCAGGAGCTAACTATGGCTACACCTTC. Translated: CASSLPGANYGYTF.

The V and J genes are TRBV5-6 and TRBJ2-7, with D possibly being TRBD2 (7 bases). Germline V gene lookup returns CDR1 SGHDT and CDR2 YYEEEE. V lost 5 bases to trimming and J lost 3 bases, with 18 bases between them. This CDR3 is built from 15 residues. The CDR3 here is CASSIGGGSYYEQYF. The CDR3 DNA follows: TGTGCCAGCAGTATAGGGGGAGGGTCTTACTACGAGCAGTACTTC.

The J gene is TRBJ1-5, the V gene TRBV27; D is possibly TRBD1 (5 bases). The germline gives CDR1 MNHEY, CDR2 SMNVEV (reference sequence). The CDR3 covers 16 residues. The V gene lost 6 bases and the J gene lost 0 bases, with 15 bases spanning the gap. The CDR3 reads CASSRSTEYSNQPQHF. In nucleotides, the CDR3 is TGTGCCAGCAGCCGCTCGACAGAATATAGCAATCAGCCCCAGCATTTT.

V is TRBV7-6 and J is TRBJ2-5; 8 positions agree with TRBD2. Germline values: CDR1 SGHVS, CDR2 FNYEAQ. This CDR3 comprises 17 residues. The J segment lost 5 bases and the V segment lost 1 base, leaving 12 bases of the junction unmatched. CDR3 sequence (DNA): TGTGCCAGCAGCTTAGGATCGGCTAGCGGGTTGCGGGAGACCCAGTACTTC. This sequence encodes CASSLGSASGLRETQYF. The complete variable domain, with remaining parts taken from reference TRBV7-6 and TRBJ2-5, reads GAGVSQSPRYKVTKRGQDVALRCDPISGHVSLYWYRQALGQGPEFLTYFNYEAQQDKSGLPNDRFSAERPEGSISTLTIQRTEQRDSAMYRCASSLGSASGLRETQYFGPGTRLLVL.

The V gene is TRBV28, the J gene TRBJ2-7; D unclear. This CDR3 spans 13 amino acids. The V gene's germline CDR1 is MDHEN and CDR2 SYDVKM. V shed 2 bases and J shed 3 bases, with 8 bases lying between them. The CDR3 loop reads CASSLEEIYEQYF. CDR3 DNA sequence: TGTGCCAGCAGTTTAGAGGAAATCTACGAGCAGTACTTC.

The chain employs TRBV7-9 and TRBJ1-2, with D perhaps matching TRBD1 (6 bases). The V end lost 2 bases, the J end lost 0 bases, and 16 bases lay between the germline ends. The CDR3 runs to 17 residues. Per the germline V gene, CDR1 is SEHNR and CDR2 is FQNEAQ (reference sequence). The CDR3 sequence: CASSLRGRSSTNYGYTF. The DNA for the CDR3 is TGTGCCAGCAGCTTACGGGGGCGCTCGTCGACTAACTATGGCTACACCTTC.

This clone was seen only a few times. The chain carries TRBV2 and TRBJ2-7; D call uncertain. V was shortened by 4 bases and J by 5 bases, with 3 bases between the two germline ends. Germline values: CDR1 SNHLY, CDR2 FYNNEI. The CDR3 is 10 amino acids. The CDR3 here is CASSVDEQYF. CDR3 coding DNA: TGTGCCAGCAGTGTGGACGAGCAGTACTTC.

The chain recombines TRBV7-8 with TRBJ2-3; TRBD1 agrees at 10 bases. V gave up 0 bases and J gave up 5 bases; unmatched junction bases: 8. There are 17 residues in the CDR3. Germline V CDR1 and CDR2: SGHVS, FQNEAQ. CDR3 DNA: TGTGCCAGCAGCTTAGCTTTTGGGACAGGGGTGGTAGATACGCAGTATTTT. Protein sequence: CASSLAFGTGVVDTQYF.

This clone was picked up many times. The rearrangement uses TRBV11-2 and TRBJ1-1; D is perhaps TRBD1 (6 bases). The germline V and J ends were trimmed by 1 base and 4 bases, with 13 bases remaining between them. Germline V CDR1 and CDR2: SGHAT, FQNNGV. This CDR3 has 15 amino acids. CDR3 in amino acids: CASSLGGGGATEAFF. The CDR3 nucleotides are TGTGCCAGCAGCTTAGGCGGAGGGGGGGCCACTGAAGCTTTCTTT.

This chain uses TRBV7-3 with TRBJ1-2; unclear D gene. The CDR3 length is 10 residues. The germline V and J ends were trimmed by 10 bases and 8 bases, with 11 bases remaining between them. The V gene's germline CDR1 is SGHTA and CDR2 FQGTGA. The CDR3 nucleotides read TGTGCCATCGCCGAAGGAGGCTACACCTTC. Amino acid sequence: CAIAEGGYTF.

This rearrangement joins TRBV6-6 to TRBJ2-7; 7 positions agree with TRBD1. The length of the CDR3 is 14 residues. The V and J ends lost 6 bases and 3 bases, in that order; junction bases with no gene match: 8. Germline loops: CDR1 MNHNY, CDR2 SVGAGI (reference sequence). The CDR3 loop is CASSLDRPGYEQYF. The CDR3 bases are TGTGCCAGCAGCCTGGACAGGCCAGGCTACGAGCAGTACTTC.

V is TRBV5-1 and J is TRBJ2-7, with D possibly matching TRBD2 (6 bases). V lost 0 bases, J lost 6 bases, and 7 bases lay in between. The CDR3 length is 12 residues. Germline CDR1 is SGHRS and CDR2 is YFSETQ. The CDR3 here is CASSLEAGEQYF. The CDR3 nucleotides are TGCGCCAGCAGCTTGGAAGCGGGCGAGCAGTACTTC.

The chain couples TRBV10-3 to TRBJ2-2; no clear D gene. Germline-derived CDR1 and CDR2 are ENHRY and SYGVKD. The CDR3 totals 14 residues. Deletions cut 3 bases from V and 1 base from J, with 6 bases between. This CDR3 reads CAISDVENTGELFF. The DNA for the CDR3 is TGTGCCATCAGTGATGTTGAGAACACCGGGGAGCTGTTTTTT.

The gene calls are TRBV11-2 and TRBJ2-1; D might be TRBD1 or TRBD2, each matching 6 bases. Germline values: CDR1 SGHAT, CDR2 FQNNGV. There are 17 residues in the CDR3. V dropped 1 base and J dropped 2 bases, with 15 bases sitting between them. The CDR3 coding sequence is TGTGCCAGCAGCTTAGTATTACCAGGGGAGGCCTACAATGAGCAGTTCTTC. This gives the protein CASSLVLPGEAYNEQFF.